Each of the 8 T cell receptor beta chains below was sequenced from the same sample in a study of shared clonotypes between healthy human individuals. Generated by immunoSEQ multiplex PCR, the TCRdb table keeps only in-frame clones and is missing some. The table lists some 1.1 million clones, 60% to 85% of them singletons. Source material: memory CD4+ T cells from PBMCs. Specified subset: CD45RA-negative fraction. The source is a young man in good health. Some clones in this sample may be carry-over from other donors' samples.

This chain joins TRBV5-6 and TRBJ1-2; unclear D gene. The V and J ends lost 2 bases and 4 bases respectively, with 6 bases between them. Germline-derived CDR1 and CDR2 are SGHDT and YYEEEE. The CDR3 is made up of 12 amino acids. CDR3: CASSFKGYGYTF. Written as DNA, the CDR3 is TGTGCCAGCAGCTTCAAAGGCTATGGCTACACCTTC. Looking up the rest from reference TRBV5-6 and TRBJ1-2 gives the full variable domain: DAGVTQSPTHLIKTRGQQVTLRCSPKSGHDTVSWYQQALGQGPQFIFQYYEEEERQRGNFPDRFSGHQFPNYSSELNVNALLLGDSALYLCASSFKGYGYTFGSGTRLTVV.

The chain couples TRBV11-2 to TRBJ2-5; no clear D gene. Germline V gene sequence: CDR1 SGHAT, CDR2 FQNNGV. The germline V and J ends were trimmed by 5 bases and 2 bases, with 12 bases remaining between them. The CDR3 covers 14 residues. This chain's CDR3 is CASSESSFQETQYF. In DNA form, the CDR3 reads TGTGCCAGCAGCGAGAGTTCCTTTCAAGAGACCCAGTACTTC.

This clone was seen just once. V gene TRBV14 combines with J gene TRBJ2-3; unclear D gene. This CDR3 contains 13 residues. Trimming removed 1 base from V and 4 bases from J, with 6 bases in between. Germline V gene data show CDR1 as SGHDN and CDR2 as FVKESK. The CDR3 region is CASSQVAADTQYF. The DNA of the CDR3 is TGTGCCAGCAGCCAAGTGGCGGCAGATACGCAGTATTTT.

In this sample, this clone turned up a few times. The chain combines TRBV30 with TRBJ2-5; D call uncertain. Looked up from germline, CDR1 is GTSNPN and CDR2 is SVGIG (reference sequence). Trimming took off 7 bases at V and 1 base at J, with 13 bases between the two ends. This CDR3 spans 13 amino acids. Written as DNA, the CDR3 is TGTGCCTTCCAGCTAGGCGTCCAAGAGACCCAGTACTTC. Its protein product is CAFQLGVQETQYF. The whole variable domain, remainder taken from reference TRBV30 and TRBJ2-5, is SQTIHQWPATLVQPVGSPLSLECTVEGTSNPNLYWYRQAAGRGLQLLFYSVGIGQISSEVPQNLSASRPQDRQFILSSKKLLLSDSGFYLCAFQLGVQETQYFGPGTRLLVL.

The J gene is TRBJ2-7, the V gene TRBV27, with D possibly TRBD2 on 6 matching bases. The CDR3 extends over 14 amino acids. Germline V gene data show CDR1 as MNHEY and CDR2 as SMNVEV (reference sequence). Between the trimmed V and J ends, which lost 6 bases and 0 bases, there was a span of 12 bases. The CDR3 is CASRSSGISYEQYF. CDR3 DNA: TGTGCCAGCAGGAGTAGCGGAATCTCCTACGAGCAGTACTTC.

The V and J genes are TRBV6-6 and TRBJ1-2; TRBD1 matches at 7 bases. CDR1 and CDR2 from the germline V gene are MNHNY and SVGAGI (reference sequence). V was pared by 6 bases and J by 1 base, with 11 bases of the junction left unmatched. This CDR3 is built from 16 residues. CDR3 DNA sequence: TGTGCCAGCAGCAAGGGCGGGACAGAGATTAACTATGGCTACACCTTC. It encodes CASSKGGTEINYGYTF.

The chain links TRBV27 to TRBJ1-5; D gene unclear. Germline V gene data show CDR1 as MNHEY and CDR2 as SMNVEV (reference sequence). This CDR3 comprises 16 residues. Trimming shortened V by 5 bases and J by 6 bases, and 20 bases separated the two germline ends. Here the CDR3 DNA reads TGTGCCAGCAGTCCCCGCGGGCGGTTAGTTAGTCAGCCCCAGCATTTT. This codes for CASSPRGRLVSQPQHF.

The rearrangement uses TRBV7-6 and TRBJ2-5; tentative D call: TRBD1 (5 bases). Germline CDR1 reads SGHVS; CDR2 reads FNYEAQ. Deletions cut 5 bases from V and 4 bases from J, with 17 bases between. The CDR3 loop spans 15 amino acids. The CDR3: CASSGHGREGETQYF. In nucleotides, the CDR3 is TGTGCCAGCAGCGGACACGGCAGGGAAGGAGAGACCCAGTACTTC.